The 28 T cell receptor beta chains listed next were all sequenced from one sample in a study of T cells in Graves' hyperthyroidism and ophthalmopathy. Amplification of TCR beta CDR3 regions used RNA as the template. TCR CDR3 regions were first amplified by RT-PCR with HTBI primers. TCRdb itself ran the multiplex PCR reads through MiXCR, one entry per CDR3 protein. The data contain 750,000 to 900,000 distinct CDR3 sequences, roughly 40% of them seen just once; the ten biggest clones take up 7% to 10%. The sample consisted of blood. Source of these receptors: a man aged 18 to 30 with Graves' hyperthyroidism.

The V call is TRBV7-2, the J call TRBJ2-7, with D perhaps TRBD2 (5 bases). Germline assignment: CDR1 SGHTA and CDR2 FQGNSA. The CDR3 contains 14 residues. Trimming pared 1 base from V and 4 bases from J, leaving 11 bases between. As DNA, the CDR3 is TGTGCCAGCAGCTTAGGTTTCAGGACTTACGAGCAGTACTTC. It encodes CASSLGFRTYEQYF.

This clonotype was seen a few times. The chain couples TRBV12-3 or TRBV12-4 to TRBJ2-5; possibly TRBD1 for D (8 bases). The V and J ends lost 7 bases and 4 bases respectively, with 19 bases between them. There are 15 residues in the CDR3. CDR3 in amino acids: CASTFFTGGGETQYF. In DNA, the CDR3 is TGTGCCAGCACGTTTTTTACAGGGGGGGGAGAGACCCAGTACTTC.

This chain joins TRBV9 and TRBJ1-1; no reliable D call. Germline CDR1 is SGDLS and CDR2 is YYNGEE. With 4 bases removed from V and 3 bases from J, the gap between germline ends came to 10 bases. The CDR3 has 13 amino acids. DNA for the CDR3: TGTGCCAGCAGCCATAGAGTGGACACTGAAGCTTTCTTT. Translated, it gives CASSHRVDTEAFF.

The chain links TRBV18 to TRBJ1-4, with D possibly being TRBD1 (5 bases). The CDR3 covers 13 residues. The germline gives CDR1 KGHSH, CDR2 LQKENI. The germline V and J ends were trimmed by 2 bases and 8 bases, with 9 bases remaining between them. In DNA, the CDR3 is TGTGCCAGCTCACCAGGGGCCACCGAAAAACTGTTTTTT. The encoded protein is CASSPGATEKLFF.

This clonotype was counted many times. The rearrangement joins TRBV7-9 to TRBJ2-7; 8 bases map to TRBD1. Losses at the gene ends were 3 bases for V and 6 bases for J; bases not matched to a gene: 4. CDR1 SEHNR and CDR2 FQNEAQ come from the germline V gene (reference sequence). The CDR3 totals 13 residues. CDR3 sequence (DNA): TGTGCCAGCAGCTTCGGACAGGGCGGCGAGCAGTACTTC. It is translated as CASSFGQGGEQYF.

This chain uses TRBV7-3 with TRBJ2-7; D is unresolved. V was clipped by 0 bases and J by 7 bases, with 10 bases between them. CDR1 is SGHTA, CDR2 FQGTGA, per germline. The CDR3 covers 13 residues. This CDR3 is CASSLTYSGEQYF. CDR3 in DNA: TGTGCCAGCAGCTTAACGTACTCCGGGGAGCAGTACTTC.

This clonotype was counted between two and nine times. The rearrangement joins TRBV6-1 to TRBJ1-6; D not resolved. Deletions cut 5 bases from V and 7 bases from J, with 18 bases between. This CDR3 has 16 amino acids. CDR1 and CDR2 from the germline V gene are MNHNS and SASEGT. CDR3 bases: TGTGCCAGCAGTTCCGGTGGGAGGGTAACGAATTCACCCCTCCACTTT. This encodes CASSSGGRVTNSPLHF.

V usage is TRBV7-8 and J usage is TRBJ1-1; perhaps TRBD1 as D (5 bases). Germline loops: CDR1 SGHVS, CDR2 FQNEAQ. This CDR3 contains 17 residues. Trimming cost V 5 bases and J 0 bases, with 19 bases left between them. This CDR3 reads CASSPHRGGYMNTEAFF. DNA for the CDR3: TGTGCCAGCAGCCCTCATCGCGGGGGGTACATGAACACTGAAGCTTTCTTT.

This clonotype was recorded at least ten times. The genes are TRBV29-1 and TRBJ1-2, with a weak D call TRBD1 (5 bases). Deletions cut 6 bases from V and 8 bases from J, with 22 bases between. This CDR3 comprises 14 residues. CDR1 is SQVTM and CDR2 is ANQGSEA in the germline V gene. CDR3 coding DNA: TGCAGCGTGGAAAATCCGACAGTCCTGAGGGGCTACACCTTC. Translation gives CSVENPTVLRGYTF.

V usage is TRBV5-4 and J usage is TRBJ1-1; D is undetermined. The V and J ends lost 4 bases and 3 bases respectively, with 16 bases between them. Germline CDR1 SGHNT, CDR2 YYREEE (reference sequence). The CDR3 runs to 15 residues. The CDR3 DNA follows: TGTGCCAGCAGCCAGAATACAGCTACTCACACTGAAGCTTTCTTT. Residues: CASSQNTATHTEAFF. Together with reference TRBV5-4 and TRBJ1-1, the CDR3 gives the full variable domain: ETGVTQSPTHLIKTRGQQVTLRCSSQSGHNTVSWYQQALGQGPQFIFQYYREEENGRGNFPPRFSGLQFPNYSSELNVNALELDDSALYLCASSQNTATHTEAFFGQGTRLTVV.

This chain joins TRBV20-1 and TRBJ1-2, with D hard to call. CDR3 length: 12 amino acids. Looked up from germline, CDR1 is DFQATT and CDR2 is SNEGSKA (reference sequence). Trimming pared 4 bases from V and 1 base from J, leaving 7 bases between. CDR3 DNA: TGCAGTGCTACGGAAAATAACTATGGCTACACCTTC. Protein: CSATENNYGYTF.

Concerning this clonotype: A much larger clone is a single base away; this may be a read error. The rearrangement uses TRBV7-2 and TRBJ2-7; D tentatively reads TRBD1 or TRBD2 (5 bases each). CDR3 length: 15 amino acids. In germline, CDR1 is SGHTA, CDR2 FQGNSA. This CDR3 is CAGSKSGTGSYEQYF. CDR3 DNA sequence: TGTGCCGGCAGCAAAAGTGGGACGGGAAGCTACGAGCAGTACTTC.

This clonotype was seen a handful of times. The rearrangement uses TRBV20-1 and TRBJ1-5; no reliable D call. Germline V lookup: CDR1 DFQATT, CDR2 SNEGSKA (reference sequence). The germline V and J ends were trimmed by 7 bases and 6 bases, with 16 bases remaining between them. This CDR3 has 13 residues. The CDR3 region is CSGSEGPSQPQHF. CDR3 DNA: TGCAGTGGGAGCGAGGGCCCGAGTCAGCCCCAGCATTTT.

The V and J genes are TRBV19 and TRBJ2-7, with unresolved D. Trimming stripped 5 bases from V and 2 bases from J, with 10 bases between. The CDR3 totals 13 residues. CDR1 and CDR2 from the germline V gene are LNHDA and SQIVND (reference sequence). CDR3 nucleotides: TGTGCCAGTAGTCCCAGCACAGCCTACGAGCAGTACTTC. It yields the protein CASSPSTAYEQYF.

This clonotype was counted a few times. This chain joins TRBV4-1 and TRBJ1-2, with D perhaps matching TRBD1 (6 bases). Germline V gives CDR1 MGHRA, CDR2 YSYEKL. CDR3 length equals 14 residues. The V end lost 1 base, the J end lost 7 bases, and 13 bases lay between the germline ends. CDR3 in amino acids: CASSQVGGQGGYTF. CDR3 nucleotides: TGCGCCAGCAGCCAAGTTGGGGGGCAGGGTGGCTACACCTTC.

This clonotype was counted ten times or more. The chain couples TRBV7-2 to TRBJ1-5; D is uncertain. Germline CDR1 and CDR2: SGHTA and FQGNSA. V gave up 3 bases and J gave up 4 bases, with 7 bases separating them. This CDR3 region has 13 residues. The DNA of the CDR3 is TGTGCCAGCAGCTTCACGGAAAATCAGCCCCAGCATTTT. Protein product: CASSFTENQPQHF.

For this clonotype: A much larger clone lies one base from this, so it may be a read error. The chain recombines TRBV10-3 with TRBJ1-6; D is unclear. Per germline, CDR1 ENHRY and CDR2 SYGVKD. The CDR3 is 16 amino acids. The CDR3 loop is CAISESKVSYNPPLHF. CDR3 nucleotides: TGTGCCATCAGTGAGTCGAAGGTTTCCTATAATCCACCCCTCCACTTT.

This clonotype was counted a few times. A much more abundant neighbour one base away suggests this may be a read error. The chain is built from TRBV6-6 and TRBJ1-5, with D uncertain. Germline assignment: CDR1 MNHNY and CDR2 SVGAGI (reference sequence). The CDR3 loop spans 14 amino acids. The V and J ends lost 2 bases and 2 bases respectively, with 7 bases between them. This CDR3 reads CASSYGEGNQPQHF. Written as DNA, the CDR3 is TGTGCCAGCAGTTACGGGGAGGGCAATCAGCCCCAGCATTTT.

This clonotype has at least ten counts. The chain is built from TRBV7-2 and TRBJ2-5; TRBD1 matches 7 bases. In germline, CDR1 is SGHTA, CDR2 FQGNSA. The trim removed 4 bases at V and 4 bases at J, leaving 12 bases unmatched. The CDR3 is made up of 16 amino acids. For the CDR3, the DNA is TGTGCCAGCAGCTCCGACAGGGCTGGTGGACGAGAGACCCAGTACTTC. It specifies CASSSDRAGGRETQYF. The entire variable domain, with the rest obtained from reference TRBV7-2 and TRBJ2-5, is as follows: GAGVSQSPSNKVTEKGKDVELRCDPISGHTALYWYRQSLGQGLEFLIYFQGNSAPDKSGLPSDRFSAERTGGSVSTLTIQRTQQEDSAVYLCASSSDRAGGRETQYFGPGTRLLVL.

This clonotype was picked up one time. V and J are TRBV2 and TRBJ1-2, with 9 bases lining up with TRBD1. The CDR3 has 15 amino acids. CDR1 and CDR2 from the germline V gene are SNHLY and FYNNEI. Germline trimming cut 6 bases from V and 2 bases from J; bases unmatched to any gene: 7. This chain's CDR3 is CASRDRGTGNYGYTF. CDR3 DNA: TGTGCCAGCAGGGACAGGGGAACAGGGAACTATGGCTACACCTTC.

The chain recombines TRBV4-1 with TRBJ1-5; no firm D call. The CDR3 spans 13 residues. Deletions cut 2 bases from V and 4 bases from J, with 6 bases between. Germline V gene sequence: CDR1 MGHRA, CDR2 YSYEKL. For the CDR3, the DNA is TGCGCCAGCAGCCAATTGGGGAATCAGCCCCAGCATTTT. Protein product: CASSQLGNQPQHF.

This chain uses TRBV7-8 with TRBJ2-5; 9 bases align to TRBD2. V shed 7 bases and J 5 bases; nucleotides not matched to a gene: 8. The length of the CDR3 is 14 residues. Germline values: CDR1 SGHVS, CDR2 FQNEAQ. CDR3 sequence (DNA): TGTGCCAGCACCACTCTAGCGGGGTTTGAGACCCAGTACTTC. Encoded protein: CASTTLAGFETQYF.

The chain joins TRBV29-1 to TRBJ2-3; weak D call: TRBD1 (5 bases). Germline CDR1 SQVTM, CDR2 ANQGSEA. CDR3 length: 11 amino acids. V shed 8 bases and J shed 6 bases, with 12 bases lying between them. The CDR3 nucleotides are TGCAGCCCGCTAAAGGGGGATACGCAGTATTTT. Translated: CSPLKGDTQYF.

This clonotype occurred many times. The chain is built from TRBV7-2 and TRBJ1-4; no firm D call. The CDR3 has 16 residues. The germline V and J ends were trimmed by 6 bases and 6 bases, with 20 bases remaining between them. Germline assignment: CDR1 SGHTA and CDR2 FQGNSA. CDR3 in amino acids: CASSEEEADYDEKLFF. CDR3 sequence (DNA): TGTGCCAGCAGTGAAGAGGAGGCAGACTATGATGAAAAACTGTTTTTT.

With respect to this clonotype: A much larger clone lies a single base off, so this may be a read error. The chain is built from TRBV13 and TRBJ1-4; D gene unclear. Per the germline V gene, CDR1 is PRHDT and CDR2 is FYEKMQ (reference sequence). This CDR3 comprises 14 residues. The V end was cut by 8 bases, the J end by 7 bases, with 17 bases between. CDR3 in DNA: TGTGCCAGCCCCCCGGAGGGTACAAGTGAAAAACTGTTTTTT. Its translation: CASPPEGTSEKLFF.

Ten or more counts support this clonotype. V is TRBV6-5 and J is TRBJ1-2, with 9 bases identical to TRBD1. J gave up 7 bases and V 8 bases, and 14 bases lay outside the gene matches. CDR3 length: 15 amino acids. Per the germline V gene, CDR1 is MNHEY and CDR2 is SVGAGI. CDR3 amino acids: CASGLSGTGSSGYTF. The CDR3 DNA reads as TGTGCCAGCGGCCTTTCCGGGACAGGGTCAAGTGGCTACACCTTC.

This clonotype was observed a few times. The rearrangement joins TRBV20-1 to TRBJ1-6; 9 nucleotides align to TRBD1. The V gene's germline CDR1 is DFQATT and CDR2 SNEGSKA (reference sequence). The CDR3 is 14 amino acids. V lost 3 bases, J lost 8 bases, and 5 bases stayed unmatched. CDR3 protein: CSARTGQGYSPLHF. CDR3 sequence (DNA): TGCAGTGCTAGGACGGGACAGGGCTATTCACCCCTCCACTTT.

The chain joins TRBV19 to TRBJ1-2; possible D gene TRBD1, 6 bases. Germline-derived CDR1 and CDR2 are LNHDA and SQIVND (reference sequence). The CDR3 runs to 16 residues. The V and J ends lost 8 bases and 4 bases respectively, with 23 bases between them. The CDR3: CASFPGGPPLLYGYTF. DNA of the CDR3: TGTGCCAGTTTTCCGGGGGGGCCTCCACTCCTCTATGGCTACACCTTC. Supplemented by reference TRBV19 and TRBJ1-2, the full variable domain reads DGGITQSPKYLFRKEGQNVTLSCEQNLNHDAMYWYRQDPGQGLRLIYYSQIVNDFQKGDIAEGYSVSREKKESFPLTVTSAQKNPTAFYLCASFPGGPPLLYGYTFGSGTRLTVV.